Shown below are 20 T cell receptor beta chains from a single sample sequenced in a study of shared clonotypes between healthy human individuals. Here immunoSEQ multiplex PCR was the method, and the copy in TCRdb shows in-frame clones only, minus some. The sample gives some 2,100,000 clones, 90% to 95% of which show up once; more than 1.5% is in the top ten. In the naive CD8 group, cells lacked CD45RO and were positively selected for CCR7, so terminally differentiated effector memory CD45RA+ cells were left out. Sample: naive CD8+ T cells from PBMCs. Receptors originate from a man between 18 and 29 years old in good health. Some clones in this sample may be carry-over from other donors' samples.

The genes are TRBV2 and TRBJ1-1; a weak D match, TRBD1 (6 bases). Trimming left V 6 bases short and J 1 base short, with 18 bases between. Germline CDR1 and CDR2: SNHLY and FYNNEI. This CDR3 contains 16 residues. The CDR3 DNA reads as TGTGCCAGCAGCGCTAACCCCAGGACAGAGAACACTGAAGCTTTCTTT. Translated: CASSANPRTENTEAFF.

The V gene is TRBV7-9, the J gene TRBJ2-1; no definite D call. Germline CDR1 and CDR2: SEHNR and FQNEAQ (reference sequence). The CDR3 contains 15 residues. V dropped 5 bases and J dropped 3 bases, with 14 bases sitting between them. The CDR3 spells CASSTQALIYNEQFF. The DNA of the CDR3 is TGTGCCAGCAGCACCCAGGCCCTAATCTACAATGAGCAGTTCTTC. The whole variable domain, remainder taken from reference TRBV7-9 and TRBJ2-1, is DTGVSQNPRHKITKRGQNVTFRCDPISEHNRLYWYRQTLGQGPEFLTYFQNEAQLEKSRLLSDRFSAERPKGSFSTLEIQRTEQGDSAMYLCASSTQALIYNEQFFGPGTRLTVL.

This clone has a single count. The chain has TRBV5-1 and TRBJ2-4; the match to TRBD2 covers 7 bases. In germline, CDR1 is SGHRS, CDR2 YFSETQ. The junction had 13 bases not matched to a gene; V was cut back by 0 bases and J by 7 bases. There are 17 residues in the CDR3. CDR3 sequence: CASSLEVGGSWMNIQYF. The CDR3 nucleotides read TGCGCCAGCAGCTTGGAGGTGGGCGGGAGTTGGATGAACATTCAGTACTTC.

The V and J genes are TRBV15 and TRBJ2-7; TRBD2 matches 9 bases. Trimming took 1 base from V and 2 from J; bases not matched to a gene: 3. The CDR3 length is 15 residues. The germline CDR1 and CDR2 sequences are LNHNV and YYDKDF (reference sequence). The CDR3 loop is CATSRAGGRAYEQYF. The CDR3 DNA follows: TGTGCCACCAGCAGAGCTGGCGGGAGGGCCTACGAGCAGTACTTC.

The V gene is TRBV5-1, the J gene TRBJ1-2; D might be TRBD1 (6 bases). The germline V gene encodes CDR1 SGHRS and CDR2 YFSETQ. The CDR3 extends over 12 amino acids. V lost 3 bases to trimming and J lost 6 bases, with 9 bases between them. This CDR3 reads CASSWDKNGYTF. The CDR3 bases are TGCGCCAGCAGCTGGGACAAGAATGGCTACACCTTC.

The J gene is TRBJ2-5, the V gene TRBV5-6; 7 nucleotides align to TRBD1. The better agreement between TRBJ2-7 and the DNA end casts doubt on the J call. This CDR3 is built from 15 residues. Germline assignment: CDR1 SGHDT and CDR2 YYEEEE. The chain's CDR3 is CASRPGTEGVHEQYF. For the CDR3, the DNA is TGTGCCAGCAGGCCCGGGACAGAGGGGGTCCACGAGCAGTACTTC.

V and J are TRBV5-5 and TRBJ2-6; TRBD1 matches at 7 bases. Germline assignment: CDR1 SGHKS and CDR2 YYEKEE (reference sequence). The CDR3 is 18 residues long. Trimming at V came to 0 bases and at J to 1 base, leaving 7 bases not matched to a gene. CDR3 residues: CASSLVPQGWSGANVLTF. CDR3 coding DNA: TGTGCCAGCAGCTTGGTCCCACAGGGGTGGTCTGGGGCCAACGTCCTGACTTTC.

The rearrangement joins TRBV27 to TRBJ2-7, with TRBD2 as a possible D gene (5 bases). Germline V CDR1 and CDR2: MNHEY, SMNVEV (reference sequence). CDR3 length: 16 residues. The V end was cut by 5 bases, the J end by 2 bases, with 19 bases between. CDR3 amino acids: CASSPGPVEAPYEQYF. In DNA, the CDR3 is TGTGCCAGCAGTCCAGGCCCGGTGGAGGCCCCCTACGAGCAGTACTTC.

The chain joins TRBV27 to TRBJ2-1; 8 positions match TRBD2. Losses at the gene ends were 0 bases for V and 8 bases for J; bases not matched to a gene: 3. The V gene's germline CDR1 is MNHEY and CDR2 SMNVEV (reference sequence). This CDR3 comprises 14 residues. The CDR3 region has the DNA TGTGCCAGCAGTTTATCTACGGGAGGGTATGAGCAGTTCTTC. Residues: CASSLSTGGYEQFF.

With respect to this clone: This specimen includes other DNA sequences encoding the same CDR3. The chain carries TRBV6-5 and TRBJ1-6, with D unresolved. The CDR3 loop spans 14 amino acids. The germline V gene encodes CDR1 MNHEY and CDR2 SVGAGI. V was cut by 2 bases and J by 7 bases, with 9 bases left in between. The CDR3 coding sequence is TGTGCCAGCAGTTACGCAGAGGGAAATTCACCCCTCCACTTT. Translation: CASSYAEGNSPLHF.

The J gene is TRBJ2-5, the V gene TRBV11-2; no reliable D call. The CDR3 sequence is 14 residues long. The germline CDR1 and CDR2 sequences are SGHAT and FQNNGV. Trimming took 1 base from V and 1 from J, leaving 7 bases between them. The CDR3 DNA reads TGTGCCAGCAGCTTAGTTGCGAGCCAAGAGACCCAGTACTTC. It is translated as CASSLVASQETQYF.

The chain joins TRBV9 to TRBJ1-5; D not resolved. Trimming cost V 0 bases and J 1 base, with 8 bases left between them. CDR1 is SGDLS, CDR2 YYNGEE, per germline. This CDR3 is built from 15 residues. The CDR3 bases are TGTGCCAGCAGCGTAGGGTCGGCGAGCAATCAGCCCCAGCATTTT. As protein: CASSVGSASNQPQHF. Full variable domain (missing parts from reference TRBV9 and TRBJ1-5): DSGVTQTPKHLITATGQRVTLRCSPRSGDLSVYWYQQSLDQGLQFLIQYYNGEERAKGNILERFSAQQFPDLHSELNLSSLELGDSALYFCASSVGSASNQPQHFGDGTRLSIL.

The chain uses TRBV2 and TRBJ1-2; D may be TRBD1 (5 bases). V dropped 7 bases and J dropped 2 bases, with 14 bases sitting between them. CDR1 and CDR2 (germline): SNHLY, FYNNEI. This CDR3 is built from 14 residues. The CDR3 loop reads CASKVTGENYGYTF. Here the CDR3 DNA reads TGTGCCAGCAAAGTTACAGGAGAGAACTATGGCTACACCTTC.

This chain joins TRBV7-9 and TRBJ1-1, with TRBD1 matching over 9 bases. V was pared by 7 bases and J by 4 bases, with 10 bases of the junction left unmatched. Germline values: CDR1 SEHNR, CDR2 FQNEAQ (reference sequence). The CDR3 covers 15 residues. The CDR3 DNA is TGTGCCAGCACCCACCTGACAGGGGGGGGCACTGAAGCTTTCTTT. The encoded protein is CASTHLTGGGTEAFF.

The rearrangement joins TRBV27 to TRBJ2-3; no firm D call. Trimming left V 8 bases short and J 1 base short, with 16 bases between. This CDR3 contains 15 residues. Per germline, CDR1 MNHEY and CDR2 SMNVEV (reference sequence). The DNA for the CDR3 is TGTGCCAGCCAGCCCCTGGTCTTCGGCACAGATACGCAGTATTTT. Translating gives CASQPLVFGTDTQYF.

The DNA for the CDR3 is TGTGCCAGCAGCCCCGGACTAGCGGAATTATACGAGGGGCAGTACTTC. The encoded protein is CASSPGLAELYEGQYF. The chain couples TRBV13 to TRBJ2-7; 10 nucleotides agree with TRBD2. The germline V gene has CDR1 PRHDT and CDR2 FYEKMQ (reference sequence). The CDR3 loop spans 16 amino acids. With V trimmed by 5 bases and J by 9 bases, 16 bases remained unmatched. Based on the CDR3 plus reference TRBV13 and TRBJ2-7, the full variable domain is AAGVIQSPRHLIKEKRETATLKCYPIPRHDTVYWYQQGPGQDPQFLISFYEKMQSDKGSIPDRFSAQQFSDYHSELNMSSLELGDSALYFCASSPGLAELYEGQYFGPGTRLTVT.

The count of this clone is one. The V and J genes are TRBV7-6 and TRBJ2-1; tentative D call: TRBD2 (5 bases). V was shortened by 4 bases and J by 0 bases, with 10 bases between the two germline ends. Germline V lookup: CDR1 SGHVS, CDR2 FNYEAQ. CDR3 length: 15 residues. CDR3 DNA: TGTGCCAGCAGCTCCGACCGGGGCTCCTACAATGAGCAGTTCTTC. It encodes CASSSDRGSYNEQFF.

This rearrangement joins TRBV6-5 to TRBJ2-7; 7 bases align to TRBD2. CDR1 is MNHEY and CDR2 is SVGAGI in the germline V gene. The CDR3 has 14 amino acids. V shed 7 bases, J shed 6 bases, and the junction held 12 bases outside the gene matches. Here the CDR3 reads CASIGLAGASEQYF. DNA of the CDR3: TGTGCCAGCATTGGGTTGGCGGGAGCCAGCGAGCAGTACTTC.

V gene TRBV5-8 combines with J gene TRBJ2-6; 7 nucleotides match TRBD2. The CDR3 is 15 residues long. CDR1 and CDR2 (germline): SGHTS, YDEGEE. J was trimmed by 2 bases and V by 7 bases; bases with no gene match: 6. CDR3 coding DNA: TGTGCCAGCGGAGCGGGAATGGCTGGGGCCAACGTCCTGACTTTC. Its protein is CASGAGMAGANVLTF.

This sequence joins TRBV7-6 and TRBJ1-3; D uncertain. Germline CDR1 and CDR2: SGHVS and FNYEAQ. V lost 1 base, J lost 0 bases, and 7 bases lay in between. The CDR3 runs 15 residues. This CDR3 reads CASSLDTDSGNTIYF. CDR3 bases: TGTGCCAGCAGCTTAGACACGGACTCTGGAAACACCATATATTTT.